This TCR beta chain emerged from a study of regulatory T cells in long-lasting Graves disease. Time point defined: newly diagnosed GD, antithyroid drugs for less than 3 months. The TCR library was prepared using RNA isolated from PBMCs. HTBI primers from iRepertoire and Arm-PCR of CDR3 regions yielded the TCR beta libraries. Each CDR3 protein gets one entry after TCRdb re-called the multiplex PCR reads with MiXCR. This repertoire shows 450,000 to 650,000 distinct CDR3 sequences, more than 15% found once; its top ten account for 25%. Ten or more counts support this clonotype. In addition, the sample was reused for a study of T cells in Graves' hyperthyroidism and ophthalmopathy. That publication notes: Hyperthyroidism in the patients, aged 18 to 65, was newly diagnosed and under 2 months in duration.

This sequence originates from a woman aged 35-60 years with Graves disease. The sequenced sample was peripheral blood mononuclear cells (PBMCs), obtained at new diagnosis, from a patient treated with antithyroid drugs.

CDR3 nucleotide sequence: TGTGCCAGCTCACCCCGGGATGCAACTAATGAAAAACTGTTTTTT. It codes for CASSPRDATNEKLFF. This chain connects TRBV18 to TRBJ1-4; unclear D gene. Between the trimmed V and J ends, which lost 3 bases and 0 bases, there was a span of 8 bases. The CDR3 consists of 15 residues. Looked up from germline, CDR1 is KGHSH and CDR2 is LQKENI.